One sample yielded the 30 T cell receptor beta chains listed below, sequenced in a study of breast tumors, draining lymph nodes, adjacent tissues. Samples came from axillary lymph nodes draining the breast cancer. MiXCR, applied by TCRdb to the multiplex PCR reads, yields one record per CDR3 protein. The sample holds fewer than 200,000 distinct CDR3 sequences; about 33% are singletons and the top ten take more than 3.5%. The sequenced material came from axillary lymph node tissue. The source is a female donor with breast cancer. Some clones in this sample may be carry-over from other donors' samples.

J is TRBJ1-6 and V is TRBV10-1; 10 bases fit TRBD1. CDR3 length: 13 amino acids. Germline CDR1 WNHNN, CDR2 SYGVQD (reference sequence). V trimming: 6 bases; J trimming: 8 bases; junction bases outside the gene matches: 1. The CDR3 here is CASRGQGDSPLHF. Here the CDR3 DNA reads TGCGCCAGCAGAGGACAGGGGGATTCACCCCTCCACTTT.

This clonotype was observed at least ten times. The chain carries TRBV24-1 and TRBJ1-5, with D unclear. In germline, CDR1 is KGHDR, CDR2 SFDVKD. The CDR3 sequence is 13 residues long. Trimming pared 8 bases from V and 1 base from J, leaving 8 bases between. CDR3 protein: CATMEGSNQPQHF. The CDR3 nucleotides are TGTGCCACCATGGAAGGGAGCAATCAGCCCCAGCATTTT.

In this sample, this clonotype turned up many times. The CDR3 loop is CSARDGLSLDTIYF. CDR3 DNA sequence: TGCAGTGCTAGAGATGGACTTAGCCTGGACACCATATATTTT. V and J are TRBV20-1 and TRBJ1-3; D is uncertain. V dropped 0 bases and J dropped 8 bases, with 14 bases sitting between them. This CDR3 contains 14 residues. CDR1 and CDR2 (germline): DFQATT, SNEGSKA (reference sequence).

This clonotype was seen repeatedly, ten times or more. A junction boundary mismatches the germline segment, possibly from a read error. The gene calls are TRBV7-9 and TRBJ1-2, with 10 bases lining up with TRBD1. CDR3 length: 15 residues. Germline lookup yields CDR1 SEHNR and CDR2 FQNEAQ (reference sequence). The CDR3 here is CASSLGTGGSYGYPF. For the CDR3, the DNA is TGTGCCAGCAGCTTAGGGACAGGGGGTTCCTATGGCTACCCCTTC. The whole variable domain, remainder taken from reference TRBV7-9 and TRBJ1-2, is DTGVSQNPRHKITKRGQNVTFRCDPISEHNRLYWYRQTLGQGPEFLTYFQNEAQLEKSRLLSDRFSAERPKGSFSTLEIQRTEQGDSAMYLCASSLGTGGSYGYPFGSGTRLTVV.

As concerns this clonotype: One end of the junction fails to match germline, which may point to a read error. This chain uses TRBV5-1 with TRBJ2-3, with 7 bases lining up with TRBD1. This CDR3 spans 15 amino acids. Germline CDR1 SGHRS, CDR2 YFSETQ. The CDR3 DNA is TGCGCCGGCAGCCGATCGACAGGGACGGCAGATACGCAGTATTTT. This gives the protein CAGSRSTGTADTQYF.

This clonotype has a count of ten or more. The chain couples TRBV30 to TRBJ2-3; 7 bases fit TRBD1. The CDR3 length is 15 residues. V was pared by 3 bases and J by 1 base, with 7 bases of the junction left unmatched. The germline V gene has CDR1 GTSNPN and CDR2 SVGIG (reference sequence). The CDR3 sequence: CAWSFGQAGTDTQYF. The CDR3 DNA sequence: TGTGCCTGGAGCTTTGGACAGGCCGGCACAGATACGCAGTATTTT.

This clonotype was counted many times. CDR3 sequence: CASSLRQISSYEQYF. In DNA form, the CDR3 reads TGTGCCAGCAGCTTACGACAGATCAGCTCCTACGAGCAGTACTTC. The chain links TRBV7-8 to TRBJ2-7; D is possibly TRBD1 (5 bases). Germline V gene sequence: CDR1 SGHVS, CDR2 FQNEAQ. There are 15 residues in the CDR3. V was pared by 2 bases and J by 0 bases, with 11 bases between.

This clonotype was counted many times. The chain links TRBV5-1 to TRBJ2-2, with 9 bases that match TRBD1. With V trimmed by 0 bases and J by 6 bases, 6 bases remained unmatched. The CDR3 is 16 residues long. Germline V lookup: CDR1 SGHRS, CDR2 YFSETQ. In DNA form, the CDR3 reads TGCGCCAGCAGCTTGGCACAGGGGGCAGGTGCCGGGGAGCTGTTTTTT. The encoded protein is CASSLAQGAGAGELFF.

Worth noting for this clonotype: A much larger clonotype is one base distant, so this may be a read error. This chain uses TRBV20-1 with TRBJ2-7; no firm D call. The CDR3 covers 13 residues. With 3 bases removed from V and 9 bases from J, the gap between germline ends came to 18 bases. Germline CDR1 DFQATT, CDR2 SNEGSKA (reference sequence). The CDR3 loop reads CSARLIVMDAQYF. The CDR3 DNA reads TGCAGTGCTAGGCTTATAGTTATGGACGCGCAGTACTTC.

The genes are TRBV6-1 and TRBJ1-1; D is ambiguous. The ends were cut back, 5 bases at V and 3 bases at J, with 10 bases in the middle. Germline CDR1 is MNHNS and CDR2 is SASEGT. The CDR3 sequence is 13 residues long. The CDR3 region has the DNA TGTGCCAGCAGTTGGGAGGTATACACTGAAGCTTTCTTT. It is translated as CASSWEVYTEAFF.

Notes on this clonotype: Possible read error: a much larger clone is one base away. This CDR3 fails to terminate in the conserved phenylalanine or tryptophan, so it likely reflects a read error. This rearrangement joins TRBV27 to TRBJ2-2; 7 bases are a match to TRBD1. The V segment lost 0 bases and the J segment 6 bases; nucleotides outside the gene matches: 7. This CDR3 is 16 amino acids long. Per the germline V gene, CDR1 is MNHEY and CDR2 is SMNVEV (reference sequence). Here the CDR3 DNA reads TGTGCCAGCAGTTTATCGAGACAGGGATATGCCGGGGAGCTGTTTATT. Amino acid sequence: CASSLSRQGYAGELFI.

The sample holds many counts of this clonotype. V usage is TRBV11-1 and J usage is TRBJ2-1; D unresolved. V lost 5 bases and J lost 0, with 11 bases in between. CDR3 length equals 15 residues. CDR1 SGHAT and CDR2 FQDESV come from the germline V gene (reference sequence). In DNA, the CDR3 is TGTGCCAGCAGCACCCGCGGAAGCTCCTACAATGAGCAGTTCTTC. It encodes CASSTRGSSYNEQFF. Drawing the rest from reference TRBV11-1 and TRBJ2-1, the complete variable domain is EAEVAQSPRYKITEKSQAVAFWCDPISGHATLYWYRQILGQGPELLVQFQDESVVDDSQLPKDRFSAERLKGVDSTLKIQPAELGDSAMYLCASSTRGSSYNEQFFGPGTRLTVL.

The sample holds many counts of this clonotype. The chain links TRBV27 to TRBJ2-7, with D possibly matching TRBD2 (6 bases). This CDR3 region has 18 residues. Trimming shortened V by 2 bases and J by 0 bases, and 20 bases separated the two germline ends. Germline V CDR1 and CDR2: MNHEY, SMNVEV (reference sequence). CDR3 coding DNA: TGTGCCAGCAGTTTAAGGGTTCTCGGGAGCCCGGGCTCCTACGAGCAGTACTTC. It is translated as CASSLRVLGSPGSYEQYF.

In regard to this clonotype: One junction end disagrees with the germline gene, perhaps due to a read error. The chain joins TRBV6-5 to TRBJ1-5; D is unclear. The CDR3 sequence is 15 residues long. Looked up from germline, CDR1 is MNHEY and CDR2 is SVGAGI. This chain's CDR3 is CASGYSWGSHQPQHF. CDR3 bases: TGTGCCAGCGGTTACAGTTGGGGATCGCATCAGCCCCAGCATTTT.

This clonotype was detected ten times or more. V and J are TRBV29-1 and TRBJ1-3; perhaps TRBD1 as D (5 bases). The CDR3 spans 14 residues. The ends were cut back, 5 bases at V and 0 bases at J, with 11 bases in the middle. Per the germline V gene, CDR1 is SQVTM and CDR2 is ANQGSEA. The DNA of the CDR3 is TGCAGCGTTAAACAGGCAGTCTCTGGAAACACCATATATTTT. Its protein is CSVKQAVSGNTIYF.

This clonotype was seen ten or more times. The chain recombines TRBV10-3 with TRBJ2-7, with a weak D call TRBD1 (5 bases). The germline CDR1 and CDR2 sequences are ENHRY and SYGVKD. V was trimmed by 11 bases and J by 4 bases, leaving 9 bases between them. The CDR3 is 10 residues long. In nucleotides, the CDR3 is TGTGCCGTAGGGGCGTACGAGCAGTACTTC. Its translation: CAVGAYEQYF.

Here the CDR3 reads CSARPGGANVLTF. Written as DNA, the CDR3 is TGCAGTGCTAGGCCGGGCGGGGCCAACGTCCTGACTTTC. The V gene is TRBV20-1, the J gene TRBJ2-6; no firm D call. From germline, CDR1 is DFQATT and CDR2 SNEGSKA (reference sequence). The CDR3 consists of 13 residues. V lost 3 bases and J 4 bases, leaving 7 bases between the germline ends.

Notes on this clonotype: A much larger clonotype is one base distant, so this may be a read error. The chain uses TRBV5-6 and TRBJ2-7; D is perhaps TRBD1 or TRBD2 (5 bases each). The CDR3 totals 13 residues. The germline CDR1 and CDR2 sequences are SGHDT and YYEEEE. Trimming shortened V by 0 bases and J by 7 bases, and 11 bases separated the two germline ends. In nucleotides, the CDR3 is TGTGCCAGCAGCTTGGTGGGACCGGGTGAGCAGTACTTC. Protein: CASSLVGPGEQYF. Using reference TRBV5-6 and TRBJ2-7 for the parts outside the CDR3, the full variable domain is DAGVTQSPTHLIKTRGQQVTLRCSPKSGHDTVSWYQQALGQGPQFIFQYYEEEERQRGNFPDRFSGHQFPNYSSELNVNALLLGDSALYLCASSLVGPGEQYFGPGTRLTVT.

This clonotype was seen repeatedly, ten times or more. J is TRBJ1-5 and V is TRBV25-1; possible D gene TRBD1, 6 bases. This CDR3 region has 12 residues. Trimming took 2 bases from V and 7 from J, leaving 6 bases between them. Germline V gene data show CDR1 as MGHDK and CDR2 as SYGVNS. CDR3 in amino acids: CASSEQGQPQHF. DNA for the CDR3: TGTGCCAGCAGTGAACAGGGGCAGCCCCAGCATTTT. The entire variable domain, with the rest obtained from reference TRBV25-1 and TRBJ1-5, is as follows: EADIYQTPRYLVIGTGKKITLECSQTMGHDKMYWYQQDPGMELHLIHYSYGVNSTEKGDLSSESTVSRIRTEHFPLTLESARPSHTSQYLCASSEQGQPQHFGDGTRLSIL.

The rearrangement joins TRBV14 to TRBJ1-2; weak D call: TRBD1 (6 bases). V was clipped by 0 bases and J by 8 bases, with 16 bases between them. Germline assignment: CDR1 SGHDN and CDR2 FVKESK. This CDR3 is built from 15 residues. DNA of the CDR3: TGTGCCAGCAGCCAAGACCTCTCAGGGGCCGGGGGCTACACCTTC. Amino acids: CASSQDLSGAGGYTF.

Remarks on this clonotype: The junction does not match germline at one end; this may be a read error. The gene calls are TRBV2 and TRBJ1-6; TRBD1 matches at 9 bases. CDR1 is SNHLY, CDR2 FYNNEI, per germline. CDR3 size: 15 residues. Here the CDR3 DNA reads TGTGCCAGCAGACACGGGACAGGGAAAAATTCGCCCCTCCACTTT. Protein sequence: CASRHGTGKNSPLHF.

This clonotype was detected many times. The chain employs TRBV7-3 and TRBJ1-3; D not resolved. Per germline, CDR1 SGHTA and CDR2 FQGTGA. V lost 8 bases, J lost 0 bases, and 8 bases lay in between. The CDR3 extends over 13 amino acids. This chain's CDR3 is CASEGCSGNTIYF. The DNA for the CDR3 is TGTGCCAGCGAGGGTTGCTCTGGAAACACCATATATTTT.

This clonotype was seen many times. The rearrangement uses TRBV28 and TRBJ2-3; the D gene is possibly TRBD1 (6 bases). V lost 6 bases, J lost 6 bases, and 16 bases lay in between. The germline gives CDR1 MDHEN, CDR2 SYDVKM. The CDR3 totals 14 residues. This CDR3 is CASSGTPARDTQYF. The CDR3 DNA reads TGTGCCAGCAGCGGGACACCCGCTCGGGATACGCAGTATTTT.

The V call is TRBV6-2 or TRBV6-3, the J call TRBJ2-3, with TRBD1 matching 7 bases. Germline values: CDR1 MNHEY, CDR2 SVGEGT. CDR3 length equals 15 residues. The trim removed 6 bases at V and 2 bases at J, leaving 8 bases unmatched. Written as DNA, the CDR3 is TGTGCCAGCAGCCTCCGGGACAGATCCACAGATACGCAGTATTTT. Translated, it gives CASSLRDRSTDTQYF.

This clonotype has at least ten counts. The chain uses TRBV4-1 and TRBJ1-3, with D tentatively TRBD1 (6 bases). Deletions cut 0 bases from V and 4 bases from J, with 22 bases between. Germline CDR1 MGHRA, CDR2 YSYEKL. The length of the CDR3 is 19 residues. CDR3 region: CASSQEQGQGTTLGNTIYF. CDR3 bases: TGCGCCAGCAGCCAAGAGCAGGGTCAGGGGACTACTCTGGGAAACACCATATATTTT.

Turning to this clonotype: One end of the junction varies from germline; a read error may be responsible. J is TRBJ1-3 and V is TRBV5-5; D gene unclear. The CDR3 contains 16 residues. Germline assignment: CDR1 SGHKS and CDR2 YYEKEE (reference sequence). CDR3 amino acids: CASSSANLESNYTIYF. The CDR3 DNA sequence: TGCGCCAGCAGCTCTGCGAATCTCGAATCCAACTACACCATATATTTT.

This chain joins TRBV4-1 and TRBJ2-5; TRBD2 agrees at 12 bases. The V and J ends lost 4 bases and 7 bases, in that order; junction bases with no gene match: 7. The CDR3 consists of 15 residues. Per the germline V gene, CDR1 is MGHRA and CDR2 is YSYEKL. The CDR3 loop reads CASSLLAGGPGTQYF. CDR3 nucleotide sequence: TGCGCCAGCAGCCTCCTAGCGGGAGGGCCGGGGACCCAGTACTTC.

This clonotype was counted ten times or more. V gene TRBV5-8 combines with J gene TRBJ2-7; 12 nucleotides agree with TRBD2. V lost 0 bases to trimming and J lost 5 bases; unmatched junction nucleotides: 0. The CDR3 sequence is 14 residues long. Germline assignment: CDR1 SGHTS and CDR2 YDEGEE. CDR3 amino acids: CASSLGLAGDEQYF. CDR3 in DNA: TGTGCCAGCAGCTTGGGACTAGCGGGAGACGAGCAGTACTTC.

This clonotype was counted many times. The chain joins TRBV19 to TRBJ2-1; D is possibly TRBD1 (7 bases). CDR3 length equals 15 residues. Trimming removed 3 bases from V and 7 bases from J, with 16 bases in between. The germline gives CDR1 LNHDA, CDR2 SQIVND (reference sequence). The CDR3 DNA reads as TGTGCCAGTAGTATCGGGGGACAGCCCCTAAATGAGCAGTTCTTC. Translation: CASSIGGQPLNEQFF.

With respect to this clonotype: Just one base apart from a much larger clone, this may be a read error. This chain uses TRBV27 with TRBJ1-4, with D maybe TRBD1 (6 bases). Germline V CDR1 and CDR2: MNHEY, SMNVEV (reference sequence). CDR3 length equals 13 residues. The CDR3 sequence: CASSLSGGGKLSF. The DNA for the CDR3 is TGTGCCAGCAGTTTATCAGGGGGAGGAAAACTGTCTTTT.